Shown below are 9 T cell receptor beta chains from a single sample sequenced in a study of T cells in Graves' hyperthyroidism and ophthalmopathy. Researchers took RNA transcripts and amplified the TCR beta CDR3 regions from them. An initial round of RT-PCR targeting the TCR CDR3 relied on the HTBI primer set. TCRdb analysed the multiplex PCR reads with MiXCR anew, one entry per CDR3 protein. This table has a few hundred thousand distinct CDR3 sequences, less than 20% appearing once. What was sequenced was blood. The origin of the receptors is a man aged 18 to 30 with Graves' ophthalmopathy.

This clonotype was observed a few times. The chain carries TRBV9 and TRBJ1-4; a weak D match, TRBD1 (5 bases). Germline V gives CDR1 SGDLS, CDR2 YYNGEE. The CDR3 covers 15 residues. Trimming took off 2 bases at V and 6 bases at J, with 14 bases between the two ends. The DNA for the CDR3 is TGTGCCAGCAGCGTTTGGGGGGGTTCCGATGAAAAACTGTTTTTT. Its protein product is CASSVWGGSDEKLFF.

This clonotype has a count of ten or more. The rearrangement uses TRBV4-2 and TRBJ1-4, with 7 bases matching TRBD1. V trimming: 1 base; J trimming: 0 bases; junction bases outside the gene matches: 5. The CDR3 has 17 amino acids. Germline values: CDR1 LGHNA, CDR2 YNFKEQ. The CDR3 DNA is TGTGCCAGCAGCCAAGCGACAGGGAGCACAACTAATGAAAAACTGTTTTTT. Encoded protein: CASSQATGSTTNEKLFF.

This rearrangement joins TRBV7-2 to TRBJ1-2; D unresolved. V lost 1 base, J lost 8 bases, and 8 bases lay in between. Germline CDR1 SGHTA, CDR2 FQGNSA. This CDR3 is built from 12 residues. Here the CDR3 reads CASSLDGEGYTF. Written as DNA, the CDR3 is TGTGCCAGCAGCTTAGACGGAGAAGGCTACACCTTC. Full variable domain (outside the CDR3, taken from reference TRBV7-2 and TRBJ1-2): GAGVSQSPSNKVTEKGKDVELRCDPISGHTALYWYRQSLGQGLEFLIYFQGNSAPDKSGLPSDRFSAERTGGSVSTLTIQRTQQEDSAVYLCASSLDGEGYTFGSGTRLTVV.

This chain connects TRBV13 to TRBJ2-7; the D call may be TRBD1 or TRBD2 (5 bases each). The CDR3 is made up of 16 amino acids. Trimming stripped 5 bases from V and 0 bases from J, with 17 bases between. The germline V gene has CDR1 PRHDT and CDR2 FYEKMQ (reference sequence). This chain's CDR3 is CASSQLGTKSSYEQYF. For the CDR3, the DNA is TGTGCCAGCAGCCAGCTAGGGACCAAAAGCTCCTACGAGCAGTACTTC.

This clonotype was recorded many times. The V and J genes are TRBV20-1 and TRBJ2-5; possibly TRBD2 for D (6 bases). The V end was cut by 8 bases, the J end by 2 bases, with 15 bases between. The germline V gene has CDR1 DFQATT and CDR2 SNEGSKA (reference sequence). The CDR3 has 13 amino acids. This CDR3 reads CSYTGGLQETQYF. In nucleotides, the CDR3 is TGCAGTTATACCGGGGGTCTGCAAGAGACCCAGTACTTC.

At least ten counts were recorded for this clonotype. The CDR3 reads CASSQFGATATNEKLFF. CDR3 bases: TGTGCCAGCAGCCAATTTGGTGCGACAGCAACTAATGAAAAACTGTTTTTT. V and J are TRBV3-1 and TRBJ1-4, with D possibly TRBD1 on 5 matching bases. This CDR3 spans 17 amino acids. Between the trimmed V and J ends, which lost 2 bases and 0 bases, there was a span of 13 bases. Germline loops: CDR1 LGHDT, CDR2 YNNKEL (reference sequence).

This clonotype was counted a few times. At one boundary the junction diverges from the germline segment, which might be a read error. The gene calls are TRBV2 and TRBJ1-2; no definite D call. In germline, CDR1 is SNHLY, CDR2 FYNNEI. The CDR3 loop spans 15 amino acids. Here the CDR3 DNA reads TGTGCCAGCGAGGGCAGTCTCTCGACTAACTATGGCTACATCTTC. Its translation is CASEGSLSTNYGYIF.

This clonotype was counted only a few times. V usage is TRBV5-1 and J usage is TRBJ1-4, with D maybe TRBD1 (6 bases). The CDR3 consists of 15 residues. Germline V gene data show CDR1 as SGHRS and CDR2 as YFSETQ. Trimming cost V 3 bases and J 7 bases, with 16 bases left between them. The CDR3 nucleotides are TGCGCCAGCAGCTATACGGGGGGCGAGGGTGAAAAACTGTTTTTT. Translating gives CASSYTGGEGEKLFF.

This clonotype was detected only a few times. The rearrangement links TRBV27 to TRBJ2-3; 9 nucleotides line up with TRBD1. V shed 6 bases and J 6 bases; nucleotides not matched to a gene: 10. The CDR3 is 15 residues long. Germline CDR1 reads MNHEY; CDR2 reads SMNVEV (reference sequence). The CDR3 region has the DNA TGTGCCAGCAGAAGACAGGGGGGGAATTGGGATACGCAGTATTTT. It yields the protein CASRRQGGNWDTQYF.